The rows below give T cell receptor beta chains drawn from one sample of a study of primary melanoma T cells and metastatic recurrence. Using immunoSEQ multiplex PCR, the repertoire was profiled, and TCRdb retains in-frame clones only, with some absent. The data contain 250 to 350 clones, more than 75% of them singletons. The sequencing sample was made of melanoma tumor tissue. The receptor set was obtained from a human donor with melanoma. The CDR3 runs from the conserved cysteine through the conserved F or W. Each record gives: D gene, J gene, clone size, V gene, CDR3 DNA, CDR3 protein. D genes are given only for firm matches. Clone sizes are given selectively: once, few, many, or a class where the clone is expanded.

d_gene: .; j_gene: TRBJ1-5; abundance: .; v_gene: TRBV6-8; CDR3nt: TGTGCCAGCATAGCAGGATTCCTCAGCAATCAGCCCCAGCATTTT; CDR3aa: CASIAGFLSNQPQHF
d_gene: .; j_gene: TRBJ2-7; abundance: few; v_gene: TRBV6-8; CDR3nt: TGTGCCAGCAGTTCGACAGGTCCTCTTGGCGAGCAATACTTC; CDR3aa: CASSSTGPLGEQYF
d_gene: .; j_gene: TRBJ2-1; abundance: .; v_gene: TRBV30; CDR3nt: TGTGCCACCGACATAGCGGAGCAGCAGTTCTTC; CDR3aa: CATDIAEQQFF
d_gene: TRBD2; j_gene: TRBJ2-1; abundance: .; v_gene: TRBV25-1; CDR3nt: TGTGCCAGCAGTGATAGCGGGGGGATCAATGAGCAGTTCTTC; CDR3aa: CASSDSGGINEQFF
d_gene: TRBD1; j_gene: TRBJ2-2; abundance: .; v_gene: TRBV5-1; CDR3nt: TGCGCCAGCAGCTTGAGGTCGACAGGGGGCATGAACACCGGGGAGCTGTTTTTT; CDR3aa: CASSLRSTGGMNTGELFF
d_gene: .; j_gene: TRBJ2-5; abundance: .; v_gene: TRBV7-1; CDR3nt: TGTGCCAGCAGCCCGTCGACAGGGAGGGAGACCCAGTACTTC; CDR3aa: CASSPSTGRETQYF
d_gene: .; j_gene: TRBJ2-4; abundance: .; v_gene: TRBV19; CDR3nt: TGTGCCAGTAGTACAACCCTCTTAGGGCTAGCCAAAAACATTCAGTACTTT; CDR3aa: CASSTTLLGLAKNIQYF
d_gene: .; j_gene: TRBJ1-1; abundance: once; v_gene: TRBV4-1; CDR3nt: TGCGCCAGCAGCCATAGATTAGGCGGGGGGCCGGCGGACACTGAAGCTTTCTTT; CDR3aa: CASSHRLGGGPADTEAFF
d_gene: .; j_gene: TRBJ2-7; abundance: .; v_gene: TRBV19; CDR3nt: TGTGCCAGTAGTCTCCGGGACTTGGCCTACGAGCAGTACTTC; CDR3aa: CASSLRDLAYEQYF
d_gene: .; j_gene: TRBJ2-4; abundance: few; v_gene: TRBV15; CDR3nt: TGTGCCACCAGCAGAGATAACGGAGTAGCCAAAAACATTCAGTACTTC; CDR3aa: CATSRDNGVAKNIQYF
d_gene: TRBD2; j_gene: TRBJ2-1; abundance: once; v_gene: TRBV11-3; CDR3nt: TGTGCCAGCAGCTCTGGACTAGCGGGGGTCGGTGAGCAGTTCTTC; CDR3aa: CASSSGLAGVGEQFF
d_gene: .; j_gene: TRBJ1-6; abundance: .; v_gene: TRBV9; CDR3nt: TGTGCCAGCAGGATAGACAGAAGATTAACACCCCTCCACTTT; CDR3aa: CASRIDRRLTPLHF
d_gene: .; j_gene: TRBJ2-7; abundance: .; v_gene: TRBV6-8; CDR3nt: TGTGCCAGCAGTTACTCCTTTACTTCTCCCGACGAGCAGTACTTC; CDR3aa: CASSYSFTSPDEQYF
d_gene: .; j_gene: TRBJ1-4; abundance: few; v_gene: TRBV7-1; CDR3nt: TGTGCCAGCAGCTTAGTTTCGGCTTTAAGAAAGGTGCCTAATGAAAAACTGTTTTTT; CDR3aa: CASSLVSALRKVPNEKLFF
d_gene: .; j_gene: TRBJ1-1; abundance: .; v_gene: TRBV6-8; CDR3nt: TGTGCCATCAGCTGGGGGGCAGGTAACACTGAAGCTTTCTTT; CDR3aa: CAISWGAGNTEAFF
d_gene: TRBD2; j_gene: TRBJ2-1; abundance: .; v_gene: TRBV6-8; CDR3nt: TGTGCCAGCAGCACTAGCGGGGTGTACAATGAGCAGTTCTTC; CDR3aa: CASSTSGVYNEQFF
d_gene: .; j_gene: TRBJ1-5; abundance: .; v_gene: TRBV11-3; CDR3nt: TGTGCCAGCAGCACGTCCGGGACGCGAAATCAGCCCCAGCATTTT; CDR3aa: CASSTSGTRNQPQHF
d_gene: TRBD2; j_gene: TRBJ2-2; abundance: .; v_gene: TRBV5-1; CDR3nt: TGCGCCAGCAGTTCGGGACTAGCGGGAGGTCACGGGGAGCTGTTTTTT; CDR3aa: CASSSGLAGGHGELFF
d_gene: TRBD1; j_gene: TRBJ2-7; abundance: .; v_gene: TRBV7-1; CDR3nt: TGTGCCAGCAGCACGGGACAGCTCTACGAGCAGTACTTC; CDR3aa: CASSTGQLYEQYF
d_gene: TRBD1; j_gene: TRBJ1-4; abundance: few; v_gene: TRBV11-3; CDR3nt: TGTGCCAGCAGCTTGGCCACAGGGGGTACTAATGAAAAACTGTTTTTT; CDR3aa: CASSLATGGTNEKLFF
d_gene: .; j_gene: TRBJ1-3; abundance: once; v_gene: TRBV11-3; CDR3nt: TGTGCCAGCAGCTTCGCCGGCAGCTCTGGAAACACCATATATTTT; CDR3aa: CASSFAGSSGNTIYF
d_gene: .; j_gene: TRBJ2-5; abundance: .; v_gene: TRBV15; CDR3nt: TGTGCCACCAGCTGGGGTCGTGGGGCTCCAGGCGAGACCCAGTACTTC; CDR3aa: CATSWGRGAPGETQYF
d_gene: .; j_gene: TRBJ1-2; abundance: .; v_gene: TRBV6-8; CDR3nt: TGTGCCAGCAGGCCCCTTCAGGACAATGGACATCGCTACACCTTC; CDR3aa: CASRPLQDNGHRYTF
d_gene: .; j_gene: TRBJ2-3; abundance: .; v_gene: TRBV19; CDR3nt: TGTGCCAGTAGTGCCTACCTCGGCACAGATACGCAGTATTTT; CDR3aa: CASSAYLGTDTQYF
d_gene: TRBD1; j_gene: TRBJ1-5; abundance: .; v_gene: TRBV6-8; CDR3nt: TGTGCCAGCAGTATCCACCGATCCGGGACAGGAAATCAGCCCCAGCATTTT; CDR3aa: CASSIHRSGTGNQPQHF
d_gene: TRBD1; j_gene: TRBJ1-5; abundance: .; v_gene: TRBV15; CDR3nt: TGTGCCACCAACAGAGATGTGCGGCAGGGGGGGAATCAGCCCCAGCATTTT; CDR3aa: CATNRDVRQGGNQPQHF
d_gene: .; j_gene: TRBJ2-1; abundance: .; v_gene: TRBV15; CDR3nt: TGTGCCACCAGCAGAGATCGAGGGCGGACAGAGGAGTTCTTC; CDR3aa: CATSRDRGRTEEFF
d_gene: TRBD1; j_gene: TRBJ1-5; abundance: .; v_gene: TRBV14; CDR3nt: TGTGCCAGCAGCCCTGGGACAGGACGAAATCAGCCCCAGCATTTT; CDR3aa: CASSPGTGRNQPQHF
d_gene: .; j_gene: TRBJ2-1; abundance: .; v_gene: TRBV11-3; CDR3nt: TGTGCCAGCAGCTTGGAATTTGGGGGCTACAATGAGCAGTTCTTC; CDR3aa: CASSLEFGGYNEQFF
d_gene: TRBD2; j_gene: TRBJ2-7; abundance: .; v_gene: TRBV29-1; CDR3nt: TGCAGCGTTGAAGGTAGCGGGGGCGCCGAGCAGTACTTC; CDR3aa: CSVEGSGGAEQYF
d_gene: TRBD1; j_gene: TRBJ1-5; abundance: .; v_gene: TRBV6-8; CDR3nt: TGTGCCATCAGGGACAGGGAAAATCAGCCCCAGCATTTT; CDR3aa: CAIRDRENQPQHF
d_gene: TRBD1; j_gene: TRBJ2-1; abundance: .; v_gene: TRBV28; CDR3nt: TGTGCCAGCAGTTTTCAGGGACAGGGGAACAATGAGCAGTTCTTC; CDR3aa: CASSFQGQGNNEQFF
d_gene: .; j_gene: TRBJ2-5; abundance: .; v_gene: TRBV10-3; CDR3nt: TGTGCCATCAGTGAGTCAATAGCGAGGACGGGAACCCAGTACTTC; CDR3aa: CAISESIARTGTQYF
d_gene: .; j_gene: TRBJ1-5; abundance: .; v_gene: TRBV19; CDR3nt: TGTGCCAGTAGCCCAGGCCCTGGTCAGCCCCAGCATTTT; CDR3aa: CASSPGPGQPQHF
d_gene: .; j_gene: TRBJ1-5; abundance: .; v_gene: TRBV11-3; CDR3nt: TGTGCCAGCAGTATTGACTATAGCAATCAGCCCCAGCATTTT; CDR3aa: CASSIDYSNQPQHF
d_gene: TRBD2; j_gene: TRBJ2-7; abundance: few; v_gene: TRBV11-3; CDR3nt: TGTGCCAGCAGCTTGGGACTAGCGGGAGTGTTCTACGAGCAGTACTTC; CDR3aa: CASSLGLAGVFYEQYF
d_gene: .; j_gene: TRBJ2-1; abundance: .; v_gene: TRBV11-3; CDR3nt: TGTGCCAGCAGCCAAGGGGAGTGGTGGGATGAGCAGTTCTTC; CDR3aa: CASSQGEWWDEQFF
d_gene: .; j_gene: TRBJ2-1; abundance: .; v_gene: TRBV11-3; CDR3nt: TGTGCCAGCAGCTTGGACTGGGGGCTGGGCAATGAGCAGTTCTTC; CDR3aa: CASSLDWGLGNEQFF
d_gene: TRBD1; j_gene: TRBJ1-1; abundance: .; v_gene: TRBV23-1; CDR3nt: TGCGCCAGCGGGGACAGGGGGAACACTGAAGCTTTCTTT; CDR3aa: CASGDRGNTEAFF
d_gene: TRBD1; j_gene: TRBJ2-1; abundance: hyperexpanded; v_gene: TRBV11-3; CDR3nt: TGTGCCAGCGGCCTCCGCCGGGGACAGAAACCCAATGAGCAGTTCTTC; CDR3aa: CASGLRRGQKPNEQFF
d_gene: TRBD1; j_gene: TRBJ2-7; abundance: hyperexpanded; v_gene: TRBV6-8; CDR3nt: TGTGCCAGCAGTTACGGGTCAGGGGGTAAATACGAGCAGTACTTC; CDR3aa: CASSYGSGGKYEQYF
d_gene: TRBD1; j_gene: TRBJ1-6; abundance: .; v_gene: TRBV12-5; CDR3nt: TGTGCTAGTGGTTTGGGACAGGGTAGCTCCTATAATTCACCCCTCCACTTT; CDR3aa: CASGLGQGSSYNSPLHF